A single sample gave rise to the 10 T cell receptor beta chains below, sequenced in a study of graft-versus-host responses after intestinal transplantation. Clones were sequenced by immunoSEQ multiplex PCR, and TCRdb holds only the in-frame ones, with some missing. Of 35,000 to 55,000 clones listed, over 80% are singletons. The sample consisted of PBMCs, taken about 800 days after a first intestinal transplant, on the day of a second. These receptors all stem from a human patient who received an intestinal transplant, so some T cells may come from the graft donor.

The chain combines TRBV18 with TRBJ1-1; 7 positions agree with TRBD1. The length of the CDR3 is 13 residues. Germline values: CDR1 KGHSH, CDR2 LQKENI. Trimming at V came to 6 bases and at J to 5 bases, leaving 6 bases not matched to a gene. CDR3 nucleotide sequence: TGTGCCAGCTCCACACAGGGGACGACTGAAGCTTTCTTT. Its translation is CASSTQGTTEAFF.

This clone was seen once. This chain joins TRBV6-1 and TRBJ2-7, with TRBD2 matching over 14 bases. J gave up 3 bases and V 4 bases, and 5 bases lay outside the gene matches. CDR1 is MNHNS, CDR2 SASEGT, per germline. The CDR3 has 16 amino acids. The DNA for the CDR3 is TGTGCCAGCAGTGGACTAGCGGGAGGGATTAACTACGAGCAGTACTTC. It encodes CASSGLAGGINYEQYF.

The chain joins TRBV6-6 to TRBJ1-4; a weak D match, TRBD1 (6 bases). Germline CDR1 MNHNY, CDR2 SVGAGI (reference sequence). CDR3 length: 15 residues. The V and J ends lost 2 bases and 3 bases respectively, with 10 bases between them. CDR3 in DNA: TGTGCCAGCAGTTACCCACAGGGCCCTAATGAAAAACTGTTTTTT. This encodes CASSYPQGPNEKLFF.

This clone was observed a single time. The chain employs TRBV6-1 and TRBJ1-2; 9 positions match TRBD1. Trimming removed 7 bases from V and 5 bases from J; junction bases left unmatched: 11. Germline V lookup: CDR1 MNHNS, CDR2 SASEGT. The length of the CDR3 is 15 residues. The CDR3 loop is CASTLTGGFFYGYTF. Written as DNA, the CDR3 is TGTGCCAGCACCCTAACAGGGGGCTTCTTTTATGGCTACACCTTC.

The gene calls are TRBV25-1 and TRBJ1-1; D not resolved. The V and J ends lost 2 bases and 3 bases respectively, with 16 bases between them. Germline V gene lookup returns CDR1 MGHDK and CDR2 SYGVNS. The CDR3 consists of 16 residues. CDR3 protein: CASSEGLRDIHTEAFF. The CDR3 region has the DNA TGTGCCAGCAGTGAAGGTTTGAGGGATATACACACTGAAGCTTTCTTT.

The gene calls are TRBV5-6 and TRBJ1-5; the D gene is possibly TRBD1 (6 bases). The V and J ends lost 3 bases and 2 bases respectively, with 9 bases between them. Per germline, CDR1 SGHDT and CDR2 YYEEEE. This CDR3 comprises 14 residues. Here the CDR3 reads CASSYRVGNQPQHF. The CDR3 DNA follows: TGTGCCAGCAGCTACAGGGTCGGCAATCAGCCCCAGCATTTT. Variable domain in full (rest from reference TRBV5-6 and TRBJ1-5): DAGVTQSPTHLIKTRGQQVTLRCSPKSGHDTVSWYQQALGQGPQFIFQYYEEEERQRGNFPDRFSGHQFPNYSSELNVNALLLGDSALYLCASSYRVGNQPQHFGDGTRLSIL.

The V and J genes are TRBV6-6 and TRBJ1-2; D ambiguous. The CDR3 runs to 11 residues. V lost 6 bases and J lost 8, with 10 bases in between. Germline V gene lookup returns CDR1 MNHNY and CDR2 SVGAGI (reference sequence). CDR3 amino acids: CASSFTDGYTF. The CDR3 DNA reads TGTGCCAGCAGCTTTACTGACGGCTACACCTTC.

V and J are TRBV12-5 and TRBJ1-4; possibly TRBD1 for D (5 bases). The CDR3 is 21 amino acids. Deletions cut 4 bases from V and 8 bases from J, with 35 bases between. Germline CDR1 and CDR2: LGHNT and FRNRAP. The CDR3 spells CASGSPRGPITVGLGREKLFF. Written as DNA, the CDR3 is TGTGCTAGTGGTTCACCTCGGGGTCCTATCACTGTGGGTCTGGGGCGCGAAAAACTGTTTTTT.

CDR3 loop: CASRRDSGSGANVLTF. As DNA, the CDR3 is TGTGCCAGCAGGCGGGACAGCGGCTCTGGGGCCAACGTCCTGACTTTC. The V and J genes are TRBV2 and TRBJ2-6, with D possibly being TRBD1 (7 bases). This CDR3 has 16 amino acids. The V end was cut by 6 bases, the J end by 0 bases, with 12 bases between. Germline V CDR1 and CDR2: SNHLY, FYNNEI.

This chain joins TRBV5-6 and TRBJ2-3; TRBD2 aligns across 8 bases. The length of the CDR3 is 13 residues. V dropped 4 bases and J dropped 6; count of bases not matched to a gene: 4. CDR1 is SGHDT and CDR2 is YYEEEE in the germline V gene. The CDR3 here is CASSERLADTQYF. CDR3 in DNA: TGTGCCAGCAGCGAGAGACTAGCGGATACGCAGTATTTT.